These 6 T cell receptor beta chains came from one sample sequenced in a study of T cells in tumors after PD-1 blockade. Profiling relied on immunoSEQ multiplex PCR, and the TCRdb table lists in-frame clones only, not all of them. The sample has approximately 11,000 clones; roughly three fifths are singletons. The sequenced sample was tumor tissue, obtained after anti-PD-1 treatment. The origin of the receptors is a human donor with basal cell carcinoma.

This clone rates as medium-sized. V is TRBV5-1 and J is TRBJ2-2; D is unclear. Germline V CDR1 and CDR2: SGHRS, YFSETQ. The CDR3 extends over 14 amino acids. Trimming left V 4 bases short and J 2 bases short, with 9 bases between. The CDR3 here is CASSTTVNTGELFF. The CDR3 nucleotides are TGCGCCAGCAGCACAACAGTTAACACCGGGGAGCTGTTTTTT.

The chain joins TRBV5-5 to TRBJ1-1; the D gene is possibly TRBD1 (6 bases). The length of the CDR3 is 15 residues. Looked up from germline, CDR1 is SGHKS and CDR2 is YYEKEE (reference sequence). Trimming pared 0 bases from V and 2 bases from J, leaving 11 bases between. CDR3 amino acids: CASSLDRRGNTEAFF. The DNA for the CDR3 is TGTGCCAGCAGCTTGGATCGCAGGGGCAACACTGAAGCTTTCTTT.

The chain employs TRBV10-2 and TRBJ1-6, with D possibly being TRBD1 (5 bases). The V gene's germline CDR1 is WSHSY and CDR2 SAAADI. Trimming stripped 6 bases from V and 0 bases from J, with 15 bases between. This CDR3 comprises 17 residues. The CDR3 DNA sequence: TGCGCCAGCAGGGAAGGGACCCAGATCTCCTATAATTCACCCCTCCACTTT. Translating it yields CASREGTQISYNSPLHF.

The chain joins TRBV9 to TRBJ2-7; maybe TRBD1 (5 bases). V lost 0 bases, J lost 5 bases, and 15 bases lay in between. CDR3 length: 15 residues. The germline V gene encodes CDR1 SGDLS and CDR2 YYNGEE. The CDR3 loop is CASSVGGQQGNEQYF. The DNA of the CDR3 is TGTGCCAGCAGCGTAGGAGGCCAGCAGGGCAACGAGCAGTACTTC.

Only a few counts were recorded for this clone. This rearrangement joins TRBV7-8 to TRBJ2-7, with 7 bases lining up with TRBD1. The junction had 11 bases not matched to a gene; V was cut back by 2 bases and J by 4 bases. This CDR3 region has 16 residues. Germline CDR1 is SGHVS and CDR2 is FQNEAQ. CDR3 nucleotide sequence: TGTGCCAGCAGCTTAATGACACAGGCAGGGGGATACGAGCAGTACTTC. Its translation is CASSLMTQAGGYEQYF.

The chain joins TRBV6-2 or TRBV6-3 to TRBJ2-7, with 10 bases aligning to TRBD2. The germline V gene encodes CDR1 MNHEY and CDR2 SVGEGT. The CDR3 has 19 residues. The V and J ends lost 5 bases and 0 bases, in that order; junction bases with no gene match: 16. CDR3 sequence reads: CASSKASPLAGAFSYEQYF. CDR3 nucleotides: TGTGCCAGCAGTAAGGCGTCCCCGCTAGCGGGGGCCTTCTCCTACGAGCAGTACTTC.